This T cell receptor beta chain was sequenced in a study of T-cell reconstitution after alpha-beta-depleted transplantation in children. Study observations and caveats: Alpha-beta T cells about two months after transplant reportedly derived from several hundred expanded graft clones.

A TCRbeta library incorporating unique molecular identifiers was prepared. TCRdb passed the PCR reads through MiXCR, listing each CDR3 protein once. The table shows a few hundred thousand distinct CDR3 sequences, with roughly a quarter occurring only once. As for this clonotype: Its antigen is unknown.

CDR1 is SGHNT, CDR2 YYREEE, per germline (reference sequence). CDR3 length: 16 amino acids. Trimming removed 1 base from V and 4 bases from J; junction bases left unmatched: 9. V and J are TRBV5-4 and TRBJ2-7; 9 bases agree with TRBD1. The sequence derives from a boy younger than two with Wiskott-Aldrich syndrome, due to receive a stem cell transplant. Specimen: PBMCs, collected before TCRalphabeta/CD19-depleted stem cell transplant. The CDR3 is CASSLRAGQGIYEQYF. The CDR3 DNA follows: TGTGCCAGCAGCTTGAGGGCGGGACAGGGAATTTACGAGCAGTACTTC.